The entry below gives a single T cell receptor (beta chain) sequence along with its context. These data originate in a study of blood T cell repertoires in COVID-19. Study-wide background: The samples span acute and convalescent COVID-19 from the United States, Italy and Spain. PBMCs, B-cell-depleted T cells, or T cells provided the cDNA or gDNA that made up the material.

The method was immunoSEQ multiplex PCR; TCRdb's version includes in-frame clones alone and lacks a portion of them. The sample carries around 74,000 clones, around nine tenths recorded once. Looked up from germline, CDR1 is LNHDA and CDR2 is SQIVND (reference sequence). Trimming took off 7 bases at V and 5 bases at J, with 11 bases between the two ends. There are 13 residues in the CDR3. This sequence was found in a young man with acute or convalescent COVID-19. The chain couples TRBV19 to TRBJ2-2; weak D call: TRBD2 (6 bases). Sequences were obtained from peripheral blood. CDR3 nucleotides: TGTGCCAGTAAACTAAGCGGGACCGGGGAGCTGTTTTTT. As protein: CASKLSGTGELFF.